The clone carrying this TCR beta chain was recorded at least ten times. Amplification of TCR alpha and beta CDR3 regions from RNA used iRepertoire nested multiplex PCR. TCRdb analysed the multiplex PCR reads with MiXCR anew, one entry per CDR3 protein. This sample has 90,000 to 100,000 distinct CDR3 sequences, with around 42% found just once. This record comes from a study of glioma-infiltrating T cells. Germline V CDR1 and CDR2: SGHTA, FQGNSA. The junction had 6 bases not matched to a gene; V was cut back by 1 base and J by 7 bases. The CDR3 spans 15 residues. The chain combines TRBV7-2 with TRBJ1-4; 7 bases are shared with TRBD1. The receptor was derived from a human donor with low-grade glioma or glioblastoma, undergoing nonglioma brain surgery, or in good health (not recorded which). The sequencing sample was made of glioma tissue, nonneoplastic brain tissue, or PBMCs (not recorded which). CDR3 coding DNA: TGTGCCAGCAGCTTAGATACAGGGGCCAGTGAAAAACTGTTTTTT. Amino acids: CASSLDTGASEKLFF.